Listed below are T cell receptor beta chains from one sample, sequenced in a study of CD8+ T cells in alopecia areata. Some clones are missing from TCRdb's copy, which holds only in-frame ones; the method was immunoSEQ multiplex PCR. The sample consists of around 190,000 clones, 50% to 60% of them appearing once. The sample was CD4+ T cells sorted from blood, taken at week 4, from a patient treated with tofacitinib. The source is a human donor with alopecia areata. Each CDR3 is given with its conserved first and last residue. Fields, in order: J gene, V gene, D gene, CDR3 protein. The D gene is left open where the match is weak.

J: TRBJ1-1
V: TRBV2
D: TRBD1
CDR3: CASHGQGNTEAFF

J: TRBJ2-1
V: TRBV28
D: TRBD1
CDR3: CASSQGQNNEQFF

J: TRBJ2-1
V: TRBV6-5
D: TRBD2
CDR3: CASSYGLAGAFEQFF

J: TRBJ2-5
V: TRBV30
D: TRBD1
CDR3: CAWSGGQGRETQYF

J: TRBJ2-7
V: TRBV30
D: -
CDR3: CAWSVAPLNEQYF

J: TRBJ2-3
V: TRBV7-9
D: -
CDR3: CASHLGGATDTQYF

J: TRBJ1-5
V: TRBV23-1
D: -
CDR3: CASSQSNAITGQPQHF

J: TRBJ2-5
V: TRBV12-2
D: -
CDR3: CASRFDRGRGTQYF

J: TRBJ2-7
V: TRBV7-2
D: TRBD2
CDR3: CASSLDPSGNYEQYF

J: TRBJ2-5
V: TRBV10-3
D: -
CDR3: CAISLGSSSGETQYF

J: TRBJ2-1
V: TRBV5-1
D: -
CDR3: CASSSSESSYNEQFF

J: TRBJ2-3
V: TRBV25-1
D: TRBD2
CDR3: CASSVGGRGDTQYF

J: TRBJ1-1
V: TRBV6-5
D: -
CDR3: CASRMNTEAFF

J: TRBJ2-3
V: TRBV30
D: TRBD2
CDR3: CAWTLLAAPQAQYF

J: TRBJ2-3
V: TRBV5-1
D: TRBD1
CDR3: CASSLGDRAPDTQYF

J: TRBJ2-5
V: TRBV5-1
D: -
CDR3: CASSLGPQETQYF

J: TRBJ2-5
V: TRBV7-2
D: -
CDR3: CASSLEAGRHETQYF

J: TRBJ1-1
V: TRBV20-1
D: -
CDR3: CSAAGDEAFF

J: TRBJ1-5
V: TRBV9
D: -
CDR3: CASSKTTGMDQPQHF